The rows below give T cell receptor beta chains drawn from one sample of a study of T cells in Graves' hyperthyroidism and ophthalmopathy. TCRdb fed the multiplex PCR reads into MiXCR, producing one record per CDR3 protein. The table has roughly 500,000 distinct CDR3 sequences, 46% seen once. Sequences were obtained from peripheral blood or thyroid tissue (not recorded which). These receptors were obtained from an adult woman with Graves' disease, either hyperthyroidism or ophthalmopathy (not recorded which). The CDR3 runs from the conserved cysteine through the conserved F or W. D genes are given only for firm matches. Size tells how often a clone was seen (once, few, many) or the class of an expanded clone, and some rows leave it out.

D	size	V	J	CDR3	DNA
NA	NA	TRBV24-1	TRBJ1-5	CATGVTEETQHF	TGTGCCACCGGGGTGACAGAGGAGACCCAGCATTTT
NA	NA	TRBV5-1	TRBJ2-7	CASSPSWRYEQYF	TGCGCCAGCAGTCCCTCTTGGCGCTACGAGCAGTACTTC
NA	once	TRBV6-1	TRBJ2-5	CARQPMDQETQYF	TGTGCCAGACAACCAATGGACCAAGAGACCCAGTACTTC
NA	NA	TRBV7-9	TRBJ1-1	CASSLVWGWSGTEAFF	TGTGCCAGCAGCTTGGTTTGGGGCTGGTCGGGAACTGAAGCTTTCTTT
NA	few	TRBV27	TRBJ2-2	CASSPLWAPSVSGELFF	TGTGCCAGCAGTCCCCTATGGGCCCCCTCGGTCTCCGGGGAGCTGTTTTTT
NA	NA	TRBV5-4	TRBJ1-5	CASSSGAFQPQHF	TGTGCCAGCAGCTCTGGGGCATTTCAGCCCCAGCATTTT
NA	many	TRBV5-1	TRBJ1-3	CASSSGDRNTIYF	TGCGCCAGCAGCTCCGGGGACCGAAACACCATATATTTT
NA	NA	TRBV6-1	TRBJ1-5	CASSPGTSSMNQPQHF	TGTGCCAGCAGCCCCGGGACAAGCTCTATGAATCAGCCCCAGCATTTT
NA	few	TRBV20-1	TRBJ1-2	CSALGPTGGYTF	TGCAGTGCTCTTGGACCCACGGGCGGCTACACCTTC
NA	NA	TRBV6-5	TRBJ2-5	CATSESLRETQYF	TGTGCCACCAGTGAGTCGTTAAGGGAGACCCAGTACTTC
NA	few	TRBV6-6	TRBJ1-1	CASSDPRDPKGTEAFF	TGTGCCAGCAGTGATCCACGGGACCCGAAGGGTACTGAAGCTTTCTTT
NA	NA	TRBV7-9	TRBJ1-1	CASSRRLAGDLVTGAFF	TGCGCCAGCAGCCGTCGACTAGCGGGAGATCTCGTCACCGGGGCTTTCTTT
NA	NA	TRBV7-2	TRBJ2-7	CASSKGGSYGSYEQYF	TGTGCCAGCAGTAAAGGAGGGTCTTACGGCTCCTACGAGCAGTACTTC